The present T cell receptor (beta chain) was sequenced within a study of cytomegalovirus exposure and HLA in healthy donors (dated by TCRdb to 2016 to 2017). The study in broad terms: An earlier analysis of more than 550 of the donors reported over 250 Gb of sequence data and roughly 120 million unique TCR beta sequences obtained from approximately 180 million T cells. The number of typed donors differed by locus: about 620-640 for A, B, C, DRB1 and DQB1; 500 to 550 for DQA1; some 590 for DPA1; and 400 to 480 for DPB1. HLA typing covered class I and class II loci at four-digit resolution. The T cell repertoires of several hundred subjects were profiled by immunosequencing and related to cytomegalovirus serostatus. An earlier analysis of some 500 of the donors applied high-throughput TCR beta sequencing to assess whether each TCR beta V gene segment acted as functional or pseudogenic. Roughly 320 gigabases of sequencing data and roughly 80 million unique TCR sequences made up an early release that covered several hundred HLA-typed donors. Among the roughly 390 genotyped donors, around 81% belonged to the genetic ancestry cluster associated with self-reported Caucasian donors. Along with the approximately 620-subject first cohort, a separate validation cohort of roughly 110 different subjects was used. A later analysis re-examined previously published TCR beta repertoires from over 500 donors and added high-resolution HLA genotyping to investigate patterns of TCR occurrence. A few DR-DQ haplotypes were treated as single units for association and clustering because of strong linkage in the cohort. In the later analysis, no new phenotypic data were used to find candidate immune exposures; instead, reliance was placed on TCR beta sequences and their occurrence across donors. The study aimed to test whether signatures of past pathogen exposure could be identified by cataloging public T cell receptors. To predict cytomegalovirus infection status, the study brought together high-throughput TCR immunosequencing, statistical association of individual TCRs with disease status, and machine learning. On average, around 240,000 unique TCR beta nucleotide sequences were sequenced per donor among 398 genotyped donors of the cohort, with around 19% of those sequences being non-productive. A later genetic analysis used genome-wide SNP genotypes for about three fifths of the 666 donors, treating that subset as a discovery cohort. Alongside the repertoire data, information on donor age, sex, ethnicity and CMV serostatus was compiled. Every repertoire in the discovery cohort had been generated on one and the same sequencing platform. The paper as a whole reports these results and caveats: The sequencing pipeline was judged likely to have produced a cluster of highly shared sequence variants as a technical artifact. According to a later analysis, parvovirus B19, influenza, CMV and Epstein-Barr virus appeared linked to several top co-occurrence clusters. Specific HLA alleles were associated with over 15,000 TCR beta sequences at a false discovery rate of 0.05 in a later analysis. Most CMV-associated TCR beta chains appeared to be HLA-restricted in a later analysis, and the HLA associations seemed to be driven largely by CMV exposure. The authors suggested that the approach could potentially be generalized to other disease states and immunological phenotypes. Linkage disequilibrium might explain the correlated functional status among segregating V segments, but an unknown experimental factor could not be ruled out. Sequencing depth was assumed to be roughly uniform across donors in the presence/absence analyses, though that assumption may not hold. The classifier was reported to diagnose cytomegalovirus status with high specificity and sensitivity in both the original cohort and the validation cohort. According to a later genetic analysis, donors in an Asian-associated ancestry cluster had fewer N-insertions in productive TCRs than the approximately 700-donor mean. The study listed 164 TCR beta chains as associated with cytomegalovirus. Broadly in line with IMGT annotations, most TCR beta V segments showed up in productive rearrangements about 90% or about 30% of the time in an earlier analysis of approximately 640 of the donors. In a later analysis, the rate of TCR association differed among HLA loci, with DRB1 alleles having the most associated TCRs and HLA-C alleles having the fewest. A further reported finding was that TCR beta sequences accurately predicted the HLA-A and HLA-B alleles for most subjects in the first cohort. Three of the identified cytomegalovirus-associated TCR beta chains were confirmed in vitro to be specific for cytomegalovirus antigens. In a later analysis, HLA-associated TCR beta chains showed more clonal expansion and lower generation probabilities than non-associated chains that were equally common. In this cohort, only TCR beta chains were sequenced, and detectable features were limited by the absence of alpha or paired-chain data. Because counts were too low, 15 to 20 rarely observed V segments, including chromosome 9 orphons, were left out of the earlier analysis of about 500 of the donors. The only immune exposure information available for the cohort was CMV serostatus. An association between a missense DCLRE1C variant and V-gene and J-gene trimming of TCR beta chains was found in a later genetic analysis and replicated in an independent cohort. When HLA alleles, especially DR and DQ, strongly co-occurred, attributing TCR associations to individual alleles was difficult. Some IMGT-functional V segments, including TRBV6-2 and TRBV6-3, could not be told apart with the 87-base-pair reads, so those segments were excluded. Because HLA typing was missing for some donors at each locus, association tests included only the typed subset. Most TCR sequences were observed very rarely across donors, whereas some public TCRs were present in many individuals.

As encoded in the germline V gene, CDR1 is SGHTA while CDR2 is FQGNSA. The CDR3 covers 14 residues, taking in both the cysteine and the phenylalanine. The CDR3 DNA has 42 bases and is translated from base 1. Here V drops 5 bases and J drops 0 bases, and the junction holds 1 base not matched to any gene. The cohort consisted of approximately 670 healthy bone marrow donors. At the time of sampling, all cohort members were nominally healthy, though unrecorded immune exposures were likely present. The donor was CMV seronegative and was included in the group of 352 seronegative cohort members. A peripheral blood sample was collected from each donor, and TCR beta sequencing was performed on peripheral blood mononuclear cells. Genomic DNA extraction from the blood cell samples was performed with the Qiagen DNeasy Blood Extraction Kit. Library preparation was by the immunoSEQ multiplex PCR assay. For the multiplex PCR, a mixture combining 60 forward primers for TCR Vbeta segments and 13 reverse primers for TCR Jbeta segments was used. A multiplex PCR assay on genomic DNA amplified the CDR3 region of rearranged TCR beta genes. The amplified TCR beta libraries were sequenced on the Illumina HiSeq System as 87-base-pair reads. The authors processed their data as follows. In a later analysis, 77 million or so unique TCR beta chains were counted across the 650 to 750 repertoires, and approximately 9.9 million of these chains were shared by at least two donors. Raw reads were error-corrected and collapsed into unique sequences by a nearest-neighbor algorithm in which closely related sequences were merged to remove PCR and sequencing errors. CDR3 sequences were aligned to IMGT reference sequences to assign V, D and J gene segments. For a sequence to be retained, at least a six-nucleotide match to both a V gene segment and a J gene segment was required. Rearrangements were classified as productive when the CDR3 lacked stop codons and remained in frame with V and J, and all other rearrangements were classified as non-productive. Following IMGT convention, CDR3 was defined as the stretch from the second conserved V-encoded cysteine up to the conserved J-encoded phenylalanine. The earlier analysis of fewer than 700 of the donors excluded sequences that lacked an unambiguous match to a single V gene segment. An earlier analysis of 550 to 650 of the donors classified V segments as functional when productive rearrangements were above 56.7% and as segregating when the standard deviation between donors was above 5%. A statistical classification framework was built to diagnose cytomegalovirus status from the catalog of TCR beta chain sequences. A later analysis assigned V and J genes by comparing TCR nucleotide sequences with IMGT/GENE-DB human TR gene sequences. In a later analysis, CDR3 sequences and most-parsimonious VDJ recombination scenarios were assigned using the TCRdist pipeline. In a later analysis, each TCR beta chain was defined by its CDR3 amino acid sequence together with its V-gene family, and reads without a unique V-gene family were excluded. A later analysis removed several hundred highly shared, low-generation-probability nucleotide sequences to deal with suspected cross-contamination and a sequencing artifact. In a later analysis, a clonal expansion index for each public chain was calculated from normalized within-repertoire ranks of inferred template counts. In a later analysis, generation probabilities were computed using a VDJ recombination model fitted to out-of-frame rearrangements, and the results were checked against IGoR. A later analysis scored TCR-TCR, TCR-HLA and TCR-CMV co-occurrence with hypergeometric tests, applying a repertoire-size bias correction to TCR pairs. To estimate false discovery rates, a later analysis permuted the HLA or CMV assignments 20 times. A later analysis grouped co-occurring TCRs with DBSCAN, adding TCRdist sequence similarity when clustering within HLA-allele-positive subsets. For co-occurrence clustering, repertoires with fewer than 30,000 or more than 120,000 public chains were excluded, along with a handful of repertoires with anomalous nucleotide sharing. As stored in TCRdb, this immuneACCESS dataset retains in-frame rearrangements with V and J assigned. A fraction of the clones does not appear; measured against another copy, unresolved V genes explain less than half of the discrepancy, and the remainder lacks a known reason. The V and J calls and clone size are taken from that table; D and trimming were inferred from the DNA. The sample includes about 200,000 clones, with roughly 80% observed a single time. The ten largest clones take up 1.5% to 2% of the sample.

Comments on this clone: Its antigen target is currently unknown. No base qualities exist here, and no much larger clone lies one base off it.

What was sequenced was PBMCs. This sequence uses TRBV7-2 and TRBJ2-7; a stretch of 10 junction bases matches TRBD2. This receptor was identified in a woman between 45 and 65 years old in good health and CMV-seronegative. CDR3 sequence: CASSPSGSSYEQYF. The nucleotides are TGTGCCAGCAGCCCTAGCGGGAGCTCCTACGAGCAGTACTTC.